This TCR beta chain was retrieved from a study of T cell repertoires in cytomegalovirus infection. Study-level points and caveats: Dominating the ex vivo response were HLA-C-restricted CMV-specific TCR beta clonotypes.

TCRdb used MiXCR to reprocess the reads, holding one entry per CDR3 protein. The sample lists roughly 640,000 distinct CDR3 sequences; 20% to 25% were seen once. The germline V gene encodes CDR1 MDHEN and CDR2 SYDVKM. J gave up 5 bases and V 4 bases, and 6 bases lay outside the gene matches. The length of the CDR3 is 16 residues. Details on this clonotype: Its antigen is as yet unknown.

This chain connects TRBV28 to TRBJ2-3, with 13 positions matching TRBD2. This TCR was recovered from a human donor in good health (CMV status not recorded). Some clones in this sample may be carry-over from other donors' samples. The sample taken for sequencing was CD8+ T cells from PBMCs. CDR3 DNA: TGTGCCAGCAGTTCCCGACTAGCGGGGGGCCAAGATACGCAGTATTTT. Its protein product is CASSSRLAGGQDTQYF.